Listed below are T cell receptor beta chains from one sample, sequenced in a study of cytomegalovirus exposure and HLA in healthy donors. TCRdb's table, derived via immunoSEQ multiplex PCR, lists solely in-frame clones and lacks some. The data contain fewer than 100,000 clones, roughly four fifths of them singletons. Sequencing input: PBMCs. Every receptor here comes from a female donor in good health and CMV-seronegative. The CDR3 runs from the conserved cysteine through the conserved F or W. A D gene is named only where the DNA matches it firmly. The size entry is marked missing in some rows and otherwise reads once, few, many or a size class.

size: NA; J: TRBJ2-1; D: TRBD2; V: TRBV28; CDR3: CASSSLLFGEGQYNEQFF; DNA: TGTGCCAGCAGTTCTCTCCTGTTTGGGGAGGGCCAATACAATGAGCAGTTCTTC
size: few; J: TRBJ1-2; D: TRBD1; V: TRBV7-9; CDR3: CASSLVRTGGGGYTF; DNA: TGTGCCAGCAGCTTAGTTAGGACAGGGGGTGGCGGCTACACCTTC
size: NA; J: TRBJ2-2; D: NA; V: TRBV7-9; CDR3: CASSFSGVAGELFF; DNA: TGTGCCAGCAGCTTTTCAGGGGTGGCCGGGGAGCTGTTTTTT
size: NA; J: TRBJ2-3; D: TRBD2; V: TRBV7-6; CDR3: CASSLRPSGRTDTQYF; DNA: TGTGCCAGCAGCTTACGGCCTAGCGGGAGAACAGATACGCAGTATTTT
size: NA; J: TRBJ1-6; D: NA; V: TRBV18; CDR3: CASSPLFRASYNSPLHF; DNA: TGTGCCAGCTCACCACTATTCAGGGCTTCCTATAATTCACCCCTCCACTTT
size: NA; J: TRBJ1-5; D: NA; V: TRBV10-2; CDR3: CASSETDNQPQHF; DNA: TGCGCCAGCAGTGAAACAGACAATCAGCCCCAGCATTTT
size: NA; J: TRBJ2-7; D: NA; V: TRBV13; CDR3: CASSSYQYRGIYEQYF; DNA: TGTGCCAGCAGCTCATACCAATACAGAGGGATCTACGAGCAGTACTTC
size: NA; J: TRBJ1-1; D: NA; V: TRBV2; CDR3: CASFRGGIAEAFF; DNA: TGTGCCAGCTTCCGGGGGGGGATCGCTGAAGCTTTCTTT
size: NA; J: TRBJ2-7; D: TRBD2; V: TRBV7-9; CDR3: CASSQASGVGEQYF; DNA: TGTGCCAGCAGCCAAGCTAGCGGGGTAGGCGAGCAGTACTTC
size: NA; J: TRBJ1-6; D: NA; V: TRBV19; CDR3: CASSILQTFSPLHF; DNA: TGTGCCAGTAGTATTCTACAGACCTTCTCACCCCTCCACTTT
size: NA; J: TRBJ2-3; D: NA; V: TRBV19; CDR3: CASSSTFLGGDTQYF; DNA: TGTGCCAGTAGTTCGACATTCCTCGGAGGTGATACGCAGTATTTT
size: NA; J: TRBJ2-7; D: NA; V: TRBV5-4; CDR3: CASSLGASYEQYF; DNA: TGTGCCAGCAGCTTGGGGGCCTCCTACGAGCAGTACTTC
size: NA; J: TRBJ2-6; D: NA; V: TRBV10-3; CDR3: CAISRADSSGANVLTF; DNA: TGTGCCATCAGTCGGGCGGACAGCTCTGGGGCCAACGTCCTGACTTTC